This paragraph covers one TCR beta chain sequence. Its antigen remains unidentified. The study profiled TCR beta VDJ and CDR3 using genomic DNA as template. TCRdb recomputed calls from the reads with MiXCR, one row per CDR3 protein. The sample shows 150,000 to 200,000 distinct CDR3 sequences, less than 65% of them seen only once. The data originate from a study of CD8+CD57+ T cells in acquired aplastic anemia. The wider study: Mean DNA quantity obtained from sorted CD4+ and CD8+ cells was about 3 ug. Overall study findings and caveats: CD8+ Simpson's diversity showed no significant patient-control difference. Sharing between patients and controls was observed for 25 to 30 CD8+ CDR3 sequences.

V was pared by 6 bases and J by 2 bases, with 4 bases of the junction left unmatched. This CDR3 comprises 15 residues. In germline, CDR1 is LNHNV, CDR2 YYDKDF (reference sequence). The chain uses TRBV15 and TRBJ1-3, with 10 bases lining up with TRBD1. The source is a human donor with severe aplastic anemia or a healthy control (not recorded which). The sequencing input was sorted CD4+, CD8+, or CD8+CD57+ T cells (not recorded which) from PBMCs. Written as DNA, the CDR3 is TGTGCCACCAGTAGCGACAGGGGGCCTGGAAACACCATATATTTT. Its translation is CATSSDRGPGNTIYF.